This TCR beta chain was captured in a study of T cells in localized non-small cell lung cancer. The assay was immunoSEQ multiplex PCR, and TCRdb's table has in-frame clones only and misses some. The sample consists of around 92,000 clones, roughly 93% of them appearing once. Study observations and caveats: A median of 57 of the top 100 tumor clones appeared in adjacent lung, which was paired and uninvolved. Adjacent uninvolved lung had the highest clonality, suggesting focused antigen responses.

A word on this clone: Its specificity is unknown.

V dropped 1 base and J dropped 6 bases, with 7 bases sitting between them. The CDR3 consists of 13 residues. Germline V gene sequence: CDR1 MNHNS, CDR2 SASEGT. The sequencing used PBMCs, collected before any cancer treatment. This clonotype originated in a woman aged 35 to 70 with stage II squamous cell lung carcinoma. The chain carries TRBV6-1 and TRBJ1-5; D might be TRBD1 (5 bases). The CDR3 sequence: CASSEGGSQPQHF. The DNA for the CDR3 is TGTGCCAGCAGTGAAGGGGGGAGTCAGCCCCAGCATTTT.